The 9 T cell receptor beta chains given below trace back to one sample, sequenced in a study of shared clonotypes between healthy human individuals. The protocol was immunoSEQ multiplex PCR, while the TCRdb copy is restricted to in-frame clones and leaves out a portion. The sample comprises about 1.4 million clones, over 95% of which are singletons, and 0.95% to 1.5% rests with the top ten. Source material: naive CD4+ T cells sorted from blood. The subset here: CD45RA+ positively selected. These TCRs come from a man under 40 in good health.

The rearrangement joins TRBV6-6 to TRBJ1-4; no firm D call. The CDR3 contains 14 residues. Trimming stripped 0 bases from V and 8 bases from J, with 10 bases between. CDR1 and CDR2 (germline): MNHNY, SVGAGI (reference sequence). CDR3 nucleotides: TGTGCCAGCAGTTACTCGTTGGAGGGCGAAAAACTGTTTTTT. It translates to CASSYSLEGEKLFF.

The CDR3 bases are TGTGCCAGTAGTATAGTACTACATCCTATCACCGGGGAGCTGTTTTTT. This translates into CASSIVLHPITGELFF. V gene TRBV19 combines with J gene TRBJ2-2, with D unclear. The CDR3 loop spans 16 amino acids. The germline V gene encodes CDR1 LNHDA and CDR2 SQIVND (reference sequence). V was clipped by 1 base and J by 4 bases, with 13 bases between them.

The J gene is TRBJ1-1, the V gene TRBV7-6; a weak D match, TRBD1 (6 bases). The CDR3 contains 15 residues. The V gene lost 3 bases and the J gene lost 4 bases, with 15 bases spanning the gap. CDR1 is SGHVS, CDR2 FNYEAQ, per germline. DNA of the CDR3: TGTGCCAGCAGCTTCGCCCAACAGGGTCCCACTGAAGCTTTCTTT. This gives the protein CASSFAQQGPTEAFF.

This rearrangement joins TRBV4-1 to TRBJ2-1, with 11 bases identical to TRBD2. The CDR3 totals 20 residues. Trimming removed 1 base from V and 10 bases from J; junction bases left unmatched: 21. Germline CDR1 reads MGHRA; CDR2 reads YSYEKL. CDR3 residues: CASSQVSGTSGQVRVEEQFF. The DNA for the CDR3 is TGCGCCAGCAGCCAAGTTTCCGGGACTAGCGGACAAGTACGAGTTGAGGAGCAGTTCTTC.

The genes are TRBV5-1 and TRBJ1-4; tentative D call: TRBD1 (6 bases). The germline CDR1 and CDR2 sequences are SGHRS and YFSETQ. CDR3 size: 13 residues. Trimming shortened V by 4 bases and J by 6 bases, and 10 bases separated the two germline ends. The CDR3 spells CASSQDSYEKLFF. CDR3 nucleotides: TGCGCCAGCAGCCAGGACAGCTATGAAAAACTGTTTTTT.

The CDR3 sequence: CASSPRLAGPPTDTQYF. CDR3 in DNA: TGCGCCAGCAGCCCAAGACTAGCGGGGCCTCCCACAGATACGCAGTATTTT. The chain employs TRBV5-1 and TRBJ2-3; 11 bases are a match to TRBD2. The CDR3 runs 17 residues. The germline V gene encodes CDR1 SGHRS and CDR2 YFSETQ. V gave up 4 bases and J gave up 2 bases; unmatched junction bases: 9.

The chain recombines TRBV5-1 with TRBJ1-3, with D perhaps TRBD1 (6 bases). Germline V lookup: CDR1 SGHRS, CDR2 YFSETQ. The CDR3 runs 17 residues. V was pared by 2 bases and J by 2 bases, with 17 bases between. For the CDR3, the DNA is TGCGCCAGCAGCTTCTATTTACAGGGATCACCTGGAAACACCATATATTTT. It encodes CASSFYLQGSPGNTIYF.

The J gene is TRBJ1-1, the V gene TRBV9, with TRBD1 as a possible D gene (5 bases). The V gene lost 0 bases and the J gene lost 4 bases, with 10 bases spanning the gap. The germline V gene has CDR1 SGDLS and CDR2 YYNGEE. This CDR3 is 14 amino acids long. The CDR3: CASSVVTGGTEAFF. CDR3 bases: TGTGCCAGCAGCGTAGTAACGGGGGGCACTGAAGCTTTCTTT.

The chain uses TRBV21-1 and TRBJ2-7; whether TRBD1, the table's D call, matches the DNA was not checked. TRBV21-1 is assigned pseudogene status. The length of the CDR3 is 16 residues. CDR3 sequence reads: CASSKVWDRGHYEQYF. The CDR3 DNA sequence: TGTGCCAGCAGCAAAGTTTGGGACAGGGGACACTACGAGCAGTACTTC.